This is a list of T cell receptor beta chains from one sample in a study of long-term antiretroviral therapy in people with HIV. Sequencing used immunoSEQ multiplex PCR; TCRdb keeps in-frame clones, though not all of them. The table lists 16,000 or so clones, 75% to 85% of them singletons. The sample consisted of unsorted PBMCs, taken 2.1 years after starting antiretroviral therapy. All receptors derive from a man aged 40-55 years with HIV. CDR3s include the opening cysteine and the closing phenylalanine or tryptophan. Each record gives: D gene, CDR3 length, J gene, V gene, clone size, CDR3 DNA, CDR3 protein. A D gene is named only where the DNA matches it firmly. Not all rows give a size; the values are once, few, many and, for expanded clones, a class.

D gene: TRBD1
CDR3 length: 11
J gene: TRBJ2-7
V gene: TRBV25-1
clone size: NA
CDR3 DNA: TGTGCCAGCGGACAGGGTACCGAGCAGTACTTC
CDR3 protein: CASGQGTEQYF

D gene: NA
CDR3 length: 13
J gene: TRBJ1-4
V gene: TRBV10-3
clone size: NA
CDR3 DNA: TGTGCCATCAGAGGGCAGATCAATGAAAAACTGTTTTTT
CDR3 protein: CAIRGQINEKLFF

D gene: TRBD1
CDR3 length: 15
J gene: TRBJ1-2
V gene: TRBV27
clone size: NA
CDR3 DNA: TGTGCCAGCAGTTTATCGACAGGGGGGAGCTATGGCTACACCTTC
CDR3 protein: CASSLSTGGSYGYTF

D gene: NA
CDR3 length: 14
J gene: TRBJ1-2
V gene: TRBV10-3
clone size: NA
CDR3 DNA: TGTGCCATCAGTGAGGCGGGGACCAACTATGGCTACACCTTC
CDR3 protein: CAISEAGTNYGYTF

D gene: NA
CDR3 length: 13
J gene: TRBJ1-1
V gene: TRBV9
clone size: few
CDR3 DNA: TGTGCCAGCAGCGCGACAGGGAACACTGAAGCTTTCTTT
CDR3 protein: CASSATGNTEAFF

D gene: TRBD1
CDR3 length: 16
J gene: TRBJ2-1
V gene: TRBV6-6
clone size: NA
CDR3 DNA: TGTGCCAGCAGTTACTCAAGAGGGGGCGCCTACAATGAGCAGTTCTTC
CDR3 protein: CASSYSRGGAYNEQFF

D gene: NA
CDR3 length: 15
J gene: TRBJ2-7
V gene: TRBV4-1
clone size: once
CDR3 DNA: TGCGCCAGCAGCCAAGAGTTAGCGTTGAGACACGAGCAGTACTTC
CDR3 protein: CASSQELALRHEQYF

D gene: NA
CDR3 length: 15
J gene: TRBJ1-2
V gene: TRBV4-1
clone size: NA
CDR3 DNA: TGCGCCAGCAGTCCCACGGCAGGGACCAACTATGGCTACACCTTC
CDR3 protein: CASSPTAGTNYGYTF

D gene: NA
CDR3 length: 14
J gene: TRBJ2-1
V gene: TRBV7-3
clone size: NA
CDR3 DNA: TGTGCCAGCAGCCCGACGGGGATGAGCAATGAGCAGTTCTTC
CDR3 protein: CASSPTGMSNEQFF

D gene: TRBD1
CDR3 length: 16
J gene: TRBJ1-6
V gene: TRBV18
clone size: NA
CDR3 DNA: TGTGCCAGCTCACCAACGGGGGACAGGGGGACTTCACCCCTCCACTTT
CDR3 protein: CASSPTGDRGTSPLHF

D gene: TRBD1
CDR3 length: 14
J gene: TRBJ2-3
V gene: TRBV5-1
clone size: NA
CDR3 DNA: TGCGCCAGCAGCCGGGACAGCAGCACAGATACGCAGTATTTT
CDR3 protein: CASSRDSSTDTQYF

D gene: TRBD1
CDR3 length: 14
J gene: TRBJ2-1
V gene: TRBV11-2
clone size: NA
CDR3 DNA: TGTGCCAGCAGGTTACAGGGGGTATACAATGAGCAGTTCTTC
CDR3 protein: CASRLQGVYNEQFF

D gene: TRBD1
CDR3 length: 16
J gene: TRBJ2-2
V gene: TRBV19
clone size: NA
CDR3 DNA: TGTGCCAGTAGTATAGAGGCAGGGGGCGCGACCGGGGAGCTGTTTTTT
CDR3 protein: CASSIEAGGATGELFF

D gene: TRBD1
CDR3 length: 14
J gene: TRBJ1-2
V gene: TRBV5-4
clone size: few
CDR3 DNA: TGTGCCAGCAGCCTAAGACAGGGTCTCGGAGGCTACACCTTC
CDR3 protein: CASSLRQGLGGYTF

D gene: TRBD1
CDR3 length: 15
J gene: TRBJ2-7
V gene: TRBV15
clone size: NA
CDR3 DNA: TGTGCCACCAGCAGGGGGACAGGAGGCCCCTACGAGCAGTACTTC
CDR3 protein: CATSRGTGGPYEQYF

D gene: TRBD2
CDR3 length: 19
J gene: TRBJ2-1
V gene: TRBV10-3
clone size: NA
CDR3 DNA: TGTGCCATCAGCGGACTCAAAACTAGCGGGGGCCTCCCCTACAATGAGCAGTTCTTC
CDR3 protein: CAISGLKTSGGLPYNEQFF

D gene: TRBD1
CDR3 length: 14
J gene: TRBJ1-2
V gene: TRBV13
clone size: once
CDR3 DNA: TGTGCCAGCAGCTTCCCACAGGGGAACTATGGCTACACCTTC
CDR3 protein: CASSFPQGNYGYTF

D gene: TRBD2
CDR3 length: 15
J gene: TRBJ2-7
V gene: TRBV6-5
clone size: NA
CDR3 DNA: TGTGCCAGCAGTAGGGGGACTAGCGGGGCTTGGGAGCAGTACTTC
CDR3 protein: CASSRGTSGAWEQYF

D gene: NA
CDR3 length: 15
J gene: TRBJ1-3
V gene: TRBV4-2
clone size: NA
CDR3 DNA: TGTGCCAGCAGCCCCCCCGGGTCCCCTGGAAACACCATATATTTT
CDR3 protein: CASSPPGSPGNTIYF

D gene: TRBD1
CDR3 length: 16
J gene: TRBJ2-7
V gene: TRBV5-1
clone size: NA
CDR3 DNA: TGCGCCAGCAGCTTAGGACAGGGGGGTTGGTCCTACGAGCAGTACTTC
CDR3 protein: CASSLGQGGWSYEQYF

D gene: NA
CDR3 length: 14
J gene: TRBJ1-2
V gene: TRBV6-5
clone size: NA
CDR3 DNA: TGTGCCAGCAGTTACTCGGGCAGTAACTATGGCTACACCTTC
CDR3 protein: CASSYSGSNYGYTF

D gene: NA
CDR3 length: 15
J gene: TRBJ1-2
V gene: TRBV7-9
clone size: NA
CDR3 DNA: TGTGCCAGCAGCTTAGGTATTGGGGACGTCTATGGCTACACCTTC
CDR3 protein: CASSLGIGDVYGYTF

D gene: NA
CDR3 length: 13
J gene: TRBJ1-1
V gene: TRBV7-9
clone size: NA
CDR3 DNA: TGTGCCAGCAGCTTAGCGATCAGGCCTGAAGCTTTCTTT
CDR3 protein: CASSLAIRPEAFF

D gene: TRBD1
CDR3 length: 15
J gene: TRBJ1-2
V gene: TRBV7-9
clone size: NA
CDR3 DNA: TGTGCCAGCAGCTTTCCGGGACAGGGGGACTATGGCTACACCTTC
CDR3 protein: CASSFPGQGDYGYTF

D gene: TRBD2
CDR3 length: 14
J gene: TRBJ2-3
V gene: TRBV5-4
clone size: NA
CDR3 DNA: TGTGCCAGCAGCTTGGGAACGGGGGGGGATACGCAGTATTTT
CDR3 protein: CASSLGTGGDTQYF

D gene: TRBD1
CDR3 length: 15
J gene: TRBJ1-5
V gene: TRBV7-9
clone size: NA
CDR3 DNA: TGTGCCAGCAGCTTGGGAGGACAGGGAAATCAGCCCCAGCATTTT
CDR3 protein: CASSLGGQGNQPQHF

D gene: NA
CDR3 length: 8
J gene: TRBJ1-2
V gene: TRBV20-1
clone size: NA
CDR3 DNA: TGCAGTGCCCCTGGGGGCACCTTC
CDR3 protein: CSAPGGTF

D gene: NA
CDR3 length: 15
J gene: TRBJ1-1
V gene: TRBV27
clone size: NA
CDR3 DNA: TGTGCCACTTTTACCGGGACCTTAATGAACACTGAAGCTTTCTTT
CDR3 protein: CATFTGTLMNTEAFF

D gene: TRBD1
CDR3 length: 14
J gene: TRBJ1-2
V gene: TRBV7-3
clone size: NA
CDR3 DNA: TGTGCCAGCAGCTTAGGAGGGGGCGGCTATGGCTACACCTTC
CDR3 protein: CASSLGGGGYGYTF

D gene: TRBD1
CDR3 length: 15
J gene: TRBJ1-5
V gene: TRBV15
clone size: NA
CDR3 DNA: TGTGCCACCAGCCGAGACAGGGGCGAAAATCAGCCCCAGCATTTT
CDR3 protein: CATSRDRGENQPQHF

D gene: TRBD1
CDR3 length: 14
J gene: TRBJ2-3
V gene: TRBV27
clone size: NA
CDR3 DNA: TGTGCCAGCAGTTATGGACAGGGGACAGATACGCAGTATTTT
CDR3 protein: CASSYGQGTDTQYF

D gene: NA
CDR3 length: 12
J gene: TRBJ2-1
V gene: TRBV30
clone size: few
CDR3 DNA: TGTGCCTGGAGCACAGCATACAATGAGCAGTTCTTC
CDR3 protein: CAWSTAYNEQFF

D gene: NA
CDR3 length: 13
J gene: TRBJ2-7
V gene: TRBV5-5
clone size: NA
CDR3 DNA: TGTGCCAGCAGCTTGGAACAGAGCTACGAGCAGTACTTC
CDR3 protein: CASSLEQSYEQYF

D gene: NA
CDR3 length: 15
J gene: TRBJ1-1
V gene: TRBV27
clone size: NA
CDR3 DNA: TGTGCCAGCAGTTTAATGGCAGCTGTAGGGACTGAAGCTTTCTTT
CDR3 protein: CASSLMAAVGTEAFF

D gene: NA
CDR3 length: 15
J gene: TRBJ1-2
V gene: TRBV4-1
clone size: NA
CDR3 DNA: TGCGCCAGCAGAAACCGGGCCCAGGGGAACTATGGCTACACCTTC
CDR3 protein: CASRNRAQGNYGYTF

D gene: NA
CDR3 length: 12
J gene: TRBJ2-7
V gene: TRBV27
clone size: few
CDR3 DNA: TGTGCCAGCAGCCCCGACACATACGAGCAGTACTTC
CDR3 protein: CASSPDTYEQYF

D gene: TRBD1
CDR3 length: 15
J gene: TRBJ2-7
V gene: TRBV7-8
clone size: NA
CDR3 DNA: TGTGCCAGCAGCTTGTATGGGACAGAAAGATACGAGCAGTACTTC
CDR3 protein: CASSLYGTERYEQYF

D gene: NA
CDR3 length: 14
J gene: TRBJ1-1
V gene: TRBV4-1
clone size: NA
CDR3 DNA: TGCGCCAGCAGCTGGTCGACAGGCGACACTGAAGCTTTCTTT
CDR3 protein: CASSWSTGDTEAFF

D gene: NA
CDR3 length: 13
J gene: TRBJ2-3
V gene: TRBV28
clone size: NA
CDR3 DNA: TGTGCCAGCAGTTGGGTTAGCACAGATACGCAGTATTTT
CDR3 protein: CASSWVSTDTQYF